This TCR beta chain was observed in a study of tumor and adjacent non-tumor tissue in lung cancer. Study details: There were around 11 adenocarcinoma, 2 squamous cell carcinoma and 1 small cell lung cancer cases. Study-wide points: TCR diversity was significantly greater in tumor than normal lung tissue.

The library came from three nested PCR rounds adapted from ARM-PCR protocols. TCRdb processed the multiplex PCR reads anew with MiXCR; each CDR3 protein has one entry. This sample has around 200,000 distinct CDR3 sequences, with around 71% found just once. No cell sorting was done before RNA was extracted from the tissue. Germline V gene data show CDR1 as SGHNT and CDR2 as YENEEA. This CDR3 comprises 15 residues. This clonotype was seen a handful of times. The antigen remains unidentified. A read error may explain this, as a much larger clone is one base away. The chain is built from TRBV11-3 and TRBJ2-1; 12 bases fit TRBD1. This clonotype was sampled from a man aged 55 to 70 with non-small cell lung cancer. Sample: lung tumor tissue. CDR3 in DNA: TGTGCCAGCAGCACGGGACAGGGGGCCAACAATGAGCAGCTCTTC. Amino acid sequence: CASSTGQGANNEQLF.